These 2 T cell receptor beta chains were all obtained from the same sample, sequenced in a study of cytomegalovirus exposure and HLA in healthy donors. With 60 Vbeta and 13 Jbeta primers, the PCR was carried out. Clones were read by immunoSEQ multiplex PCR, and TCRdb kept only the in-frame ones, dropping some. The sample lists around 150,000 clones; around 77% were seen once. The sequenced material came from PBMCs. These receptors all come from a woman aged 50 to 65 in good health and CMV-seronegative.

The chain employs TRBV10-3 and TRBJ2-3, with 7 bases fitting TRBD2. The J segment lost 5 bases and the V segment lost 7 bases, leaving 9 bases of the junction unmatched. The CDR3 is 14 amino acids. CDR1 and CDR2 from the germline V gene are ENHRY and SYGVKD. This CDR3 reads CAITPSREGDTQYF. As DNA, the CDR3 is TGTGCCATCACACCGTCAAGGGAGGGAGATACGCAGTATTTT.

The chain links TRBV18 to TRBJ1-2; D might be TRBD1 (5 bases). Trimming shortened V by 0 bases and J by 2 bases, and 7 bases separated the two germline ends. Germline assignment: CDR1 KGHSH and CDR2 LQKENI. The CDR3 consists of 14 residues. The CDR3 protein is CASSPPGANYGYTF. DNA for the CDR3: TGTGCCAGCTCACCACCAGGGGCCAACTATGGCTACACCTTC.